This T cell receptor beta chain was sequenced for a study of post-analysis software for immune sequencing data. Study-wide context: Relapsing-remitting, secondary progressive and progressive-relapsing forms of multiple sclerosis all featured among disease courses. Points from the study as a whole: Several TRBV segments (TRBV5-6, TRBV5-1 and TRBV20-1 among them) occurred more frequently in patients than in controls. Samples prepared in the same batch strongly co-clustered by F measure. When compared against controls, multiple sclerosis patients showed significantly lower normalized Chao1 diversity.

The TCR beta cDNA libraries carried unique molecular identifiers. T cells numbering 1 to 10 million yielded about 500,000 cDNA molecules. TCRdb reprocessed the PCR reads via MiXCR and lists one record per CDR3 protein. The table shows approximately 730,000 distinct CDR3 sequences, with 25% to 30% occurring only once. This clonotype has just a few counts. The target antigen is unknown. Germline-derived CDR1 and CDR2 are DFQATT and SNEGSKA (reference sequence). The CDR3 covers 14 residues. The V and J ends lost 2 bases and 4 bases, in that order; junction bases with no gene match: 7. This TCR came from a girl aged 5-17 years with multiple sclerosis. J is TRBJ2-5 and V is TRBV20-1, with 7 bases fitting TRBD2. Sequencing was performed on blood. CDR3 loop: CSARFPGLRETQYF. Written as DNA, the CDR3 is TGCAGTGCTAGATTTCCGGGACTACGAGAGACCCAGTACTTC.